The sequence of this TCR beta chain was determined in a study of blood T cells in healthy people across ages (dated by TCRdb to 2015 to 2017). With regard to the full study: In model experiments, template switching captured roughly one uniquely barcoded TCR beta cDNA molecule for every two T cells. The study measured age-related changes in TCR beta repertoire diversity using deep sequencing normalized with unique cDNA molecular identifiers. The donors were divided into four age groups: young (average approximately 15 years), middle-aged (approximately 39), aged (62) and long-lived (roughly 82). Donors of different ages were randomly distributed across sequencing lanes to avoid experimental bias. For two donors (one aged 18 to 30 and one aged 80 or older), the study analyzed two additional independent replicas of 1 million unique cDNA reads from the same blood draw.

The receptor library was made with 5' RACE. The sequencer was an Illumina HiSeq 2500. The second PCR ran for roughly 7 to 11 cycles and used a J-beta primer mix along with a sample-barcoded 5' primer. A unique molecular identifier was introduced onto each TCR beta cDNA molecule by a template-switch 5' adaptor carrying 12 random nucleotides. Each sample yielded at least 2.5 million CDR3-containing paired-end reads. All of the RNA was converted into first-strand cDNA using the Mint cDNA synthesis kit, with a TRBC-specific oligonucleotide serving as the primer. All cDNA was treated with uracil-DNA glycosylase and then went through a first 18-cycle PCR with the universal primers M1SS and BC2_uni_R. The study's own analysis went as follows. Each sample was normalized by randomly selecting 1 million high-quality reads, each carrying a distinct molecular identifier. Instead of being binned into consensus sequences, reads that shared molecular identifiers were thrown out. MiTCR, with a Q25 quality threshold and the strictest error-elimination algorithm, was used for CDR3 identification, clonotype clustering and error correction. A nonparametric unseen species model with Euler transformation was used to estimate lower-bound total TCR beta diversity. The public reads were reanalyzed by TCRdb: fastp trimming at Q25, MiXCR alignment, in-frame beta chains only. One record per CDR3 amino acid sequence lists the most common genes and DNA. These V and J calls are TCRdb output, not the study's own analysis. The sample profile shows some 1.5 million distinct CDR3 sequences; 25% to 30% of them were found once. The ten largest clones capture 7.7% of the sample.

What the research found in general, with its limitations: As age increased, observed TCR beta diversity per million T cells dropped in a roughly linear way, and a significant reduction was already evident by age about 40. Donor CMV infection status was unknown, potentially confounding age-related changes in expanded clonotypes. Observed TCR beta diversity correlated strongly with the percentage of naive T cells measured by flow cytometry. Because profiling used bulk unsorted PBMCs, naive and antigen-experienced compartments could not be compared conclusively. Compared with the aged group, more naive CD4+ T cells, fewer expanded clones and increased TCR diversity were shown by the long-lived group, suggesting age selection. Total diversity estimates from one million sequenced T cells were considered lower bounds and underestimates.

The donors were 40 or so Caucasian individuals from Russia, aged roughly 6 to 100 years, who were systemically healthy. Each donor gave ten milliliters of peripheral blood, drawn into EDTA-treated Vacutainer tubes. Ficoll-Paque density-gradient centrifugation was used to isolate PBMCs, with at least 7 million per sample. Trizol reagent was used to extract total RNA from the PBMCs, yielding at least 6 micrograms per sample. The percentages of naive CD45RAhigh/CD27high T cells were determined by flow cytometry on a PBMC aliquot from every donor. This clonotype has a handful of counts. The antigen this receptor binds is unknown. The record has no base qualities; no much larger clone is one base away. CDR1 and CDR2 were assigned from the germline V gene as ENHRY and SYGVKD. The CDR3 holds 15 amino acids from the cysteine to the phenylalanine. Only CDR3 DNA is held: 45 bases, read in frame from base 1. V is pruned by 9 bases and J by 4 bases, leaving 13 bases of the junction without a gene match.

Sequencing was performed on blood. The source is a woman aged 25 to 39 in good health. Recombination connected TRBV10-3 to TRBJ1-2; 8 bases in the middle match TRBD1. The DNA sequence reads TGTGCCATTTCCAGGGCAGGACAGGGTCCCTATGGCTACACCTTC. This gives the protein CAISRAGQGPYGYTF.